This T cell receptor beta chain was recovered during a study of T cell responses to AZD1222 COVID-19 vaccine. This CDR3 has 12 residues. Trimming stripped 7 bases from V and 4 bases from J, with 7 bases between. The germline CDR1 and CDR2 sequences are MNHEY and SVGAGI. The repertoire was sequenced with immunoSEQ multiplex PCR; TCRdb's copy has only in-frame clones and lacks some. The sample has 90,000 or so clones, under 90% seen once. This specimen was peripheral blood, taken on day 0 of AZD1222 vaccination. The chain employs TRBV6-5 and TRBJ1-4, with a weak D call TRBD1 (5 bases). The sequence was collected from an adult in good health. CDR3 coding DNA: TGTGCCAGCACAGGGTTTAATGAAAAACTGTTTTTT. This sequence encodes CASTGFNEKLFF.